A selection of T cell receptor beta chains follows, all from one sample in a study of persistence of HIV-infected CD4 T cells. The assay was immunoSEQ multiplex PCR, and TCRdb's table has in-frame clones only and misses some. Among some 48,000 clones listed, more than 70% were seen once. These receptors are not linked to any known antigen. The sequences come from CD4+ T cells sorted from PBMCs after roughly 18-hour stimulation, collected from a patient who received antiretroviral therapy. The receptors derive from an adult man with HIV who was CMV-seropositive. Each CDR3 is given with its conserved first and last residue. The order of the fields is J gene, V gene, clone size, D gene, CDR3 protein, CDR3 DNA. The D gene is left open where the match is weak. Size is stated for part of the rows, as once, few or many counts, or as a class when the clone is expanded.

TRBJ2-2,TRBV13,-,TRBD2,CASSSWTSGGTGELFF,TGTGCCAGCAGCTCCTGGACTAGCGGGGGGACCGGGGAGCTGTTTTTT
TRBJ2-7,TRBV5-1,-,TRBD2,CASSQGLAGFQSGEQYF,TGCGCCAGCAGCCAGGGACTAGCGGGTTTTCAATCAGGCGAGCAGTACTTC
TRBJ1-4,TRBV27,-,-,CASSKRAFIFNEKLFF,TGTGCCAGCAGTAAGCGGGCCTTTATTTTTAATGAAAAACTGTTTTTT
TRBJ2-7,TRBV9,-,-,CASSVESTRGEQYF,TGTGCCAGCAGCGTAGAATCCACTAGGGGTGAGCAGTACTTC
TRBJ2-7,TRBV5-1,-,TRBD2,CASSPGTSGSRQYF,TGCGCCAGCAGCCCCGGGACTAGCGGGAGTAGGCAGTACTTC
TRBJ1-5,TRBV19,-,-,CASTRDLRSISNQPQHF,TGTGCCAGTACCCGAGACCTTCGGTCGATTAGCAATCAGCCCCAGCATTTT
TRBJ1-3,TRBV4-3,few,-,CASSQDEWGNTIYF,TGCGCCAGCAGCCAAGATGAGTGGGGAAACACCATATATTTT
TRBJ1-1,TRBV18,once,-,CASSFNRDTEAFF,TGTGCCAGCTCCTTTAACAGGGACACTGAAGCTTTCTTT
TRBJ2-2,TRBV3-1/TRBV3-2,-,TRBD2,CASSQETLGLAGNTGELFF,TGTGCCAGCAGCCAAGAAACCCTTGGACTAGCGGGGAACACCGGGGAGCTGTTTTTT
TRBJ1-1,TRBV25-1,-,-,CASSGNRVTEAFF,TGTGCCAGCAGTGGTAACAGGGTTACTGAAGCTTTCTTT
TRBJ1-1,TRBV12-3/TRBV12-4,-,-,CASSLAWGTEAFF,TGTGCCAGCAGTTTAGCGTGGGGGACTGAAGCTTTCTTT
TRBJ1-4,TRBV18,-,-,CASSPSATNEKLFF,TGTGCCAGCTCGCCCAGCGCAACTAATGAAAAACTGTTTTTT
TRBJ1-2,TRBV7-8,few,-,CASSSGSHHGDGYTF,TGTGCCAGCAGCTCTGGGTCCCACCATGGAGATGGCTACACCTTC
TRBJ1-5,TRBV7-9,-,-,CASSLVGDNQPQHF,TGTGCCAGCAGCTTAGTGGGGGACAATCAGCCCCAGCATTTT
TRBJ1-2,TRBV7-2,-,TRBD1,CASSLGGRTGVAYGYTF,TGTGCCAGCAGCTTAGGTGGACGGACAGGGGTGGCCTATGGCTACACCTTC
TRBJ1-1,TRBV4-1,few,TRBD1,CASSQDGGDRVRAFF,TGCGCCAGCAGCCAAGATGGAGGGGACAGGGTTAGAGCTTTCTTT
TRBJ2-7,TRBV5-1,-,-,CASSLLPGKQSYEQYF,TGCGCCAGCAGCTTACTCCCGGGGAAGCAATCCTACGAGCAGTACTTC
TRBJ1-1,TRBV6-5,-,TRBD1,CASSRTGGGNEAFF,TGTGCCAGCAGTAGAACAGGGGGCGGAAATGAAGCTTTCTTT
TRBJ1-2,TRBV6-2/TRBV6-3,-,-,CASSQGGTHTF,TGTGCCAGCAGTCAAGGGGGAACTCACACCTTC
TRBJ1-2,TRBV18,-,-,CASSPRPTAEGESYGYTF,TGTGCCAGCTCCCCACGTCCGACCGCTGAGGGGGAATCCTATGGCTACACCTTC
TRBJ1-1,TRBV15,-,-,CATRSIRGRAEAFF,TGTGCCACCAGGTCTATACGAGGGAGGGCTGAAGCTTTCTTT
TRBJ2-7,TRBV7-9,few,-,CASSLAGGSSYEQYF,TGTGCCAGCAGCTTGGCTGGGGGCAGCTCCTACGAGCAGTACTTC
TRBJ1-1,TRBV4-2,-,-,CASSQDRGSNTEAFF,TGTGCCAGCAGCCAAGATAGGGGTTCGAACACTGAAGCTTTCTTT
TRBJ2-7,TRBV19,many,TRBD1,CASSLGQGPLHEQYF,TGTGCCAGTAGTTTGGGACAGGGTCCTCTCCACGAGCAGTACTTC
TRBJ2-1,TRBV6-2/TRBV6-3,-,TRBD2,CASSYPSAILAGGEGDEQFF,TGTGCCAGCAGTTACCCTTCCGCGATCTTAGCGGGAGGGGAGGGGGATGAGCAGTTCTTC
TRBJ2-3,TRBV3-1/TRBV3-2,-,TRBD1,CASSQDRAGGRDTQYF,TGTGCCAGCAGCCAAGATCGGGCAGGGGGCAGAGATACGCAGTATTTT
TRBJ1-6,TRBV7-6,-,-,CASSLDRVSPLHF,TGTGCCAGCAGCTTAGACAGGGTTTCACCCCTCCACTTT
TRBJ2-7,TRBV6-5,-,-,CASSYSKWGASYEQYF,TGTGCCAGCAGTTACTCGAAGTGGGGGGCCTCCTACGAGCAGTACTTC
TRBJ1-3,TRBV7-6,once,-,CASTRGGPLSGNTIYF,TGTGCCAGCACCCGGGGGGGGCCTCTCTCTGGAAACACCATATATTTT
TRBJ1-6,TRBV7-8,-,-,CASSLGRFDSPLHF,TGTGCCAGCAGCTTAGGCAGGTTTGATTCACCCCTCCACTTT
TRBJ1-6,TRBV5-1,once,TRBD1,CASSAWTGANSPLHF,TGCGCCAGCAGCGCCTGGACAGGGGCCAATTCACCCCTCCACTTT
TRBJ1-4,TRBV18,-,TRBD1,CASSRTGATNEKLFF,TGTGCCAGCTCACGAACAGGGGCGACTAATGAAAAACTGTTTTTT
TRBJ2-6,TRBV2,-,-,CASTPRLSGANVLTF,TGTGCCAGCACCCCTCGCTTAAGTGGGGCCAACGTCCTGACTTTC
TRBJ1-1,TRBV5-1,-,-,CASSFTGRTEAFF,TGCGCCAGCAGCTTTACAGGGCGGACTGAAGCTTTCTTT
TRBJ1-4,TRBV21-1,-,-,CASQEPEKLFF,TGTGCCAGCCAGGAACCTGAAAAACTGTTTTTT
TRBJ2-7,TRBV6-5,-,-,CASTRPNGEQYF,TGTGCCAGCACCCGACCCAACGGAGAGCAGTACTTC
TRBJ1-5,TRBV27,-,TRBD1,CASSARDRVHNQPQHF,TGTGCCAGCAGTGCCCGGGACAGGGTTCATAATCAGCCCCAGCATTTT
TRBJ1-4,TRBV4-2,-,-,CASSQDTGTVVKLFF,TGTGCCAGCAGCCAAGATACCGGGACCGTTGTTAAACTGTTTTTT
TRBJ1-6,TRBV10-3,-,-,CAISETVNNSPLHF,TGTGCCATCAGTGAGACAGTAAATAATTCACCCCTCCACTTT
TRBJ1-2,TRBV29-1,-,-,CSVVRLRDLYGYTF,TGCAGCGTGGTAAGGCTCCGGGACCTTTATGGCTACACCTTC
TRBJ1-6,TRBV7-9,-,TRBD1,CASSRAGGQGLSPLHF,TGTGCCAGCAGCCGAGCAGGGGGACAGGGACTTTCACCCCTCCACTTT
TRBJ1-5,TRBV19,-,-,CASSIDISNQPQHF,TGTGCCAGTAGTATAGACATTAGCAATCAGCCCCAGCATTTT
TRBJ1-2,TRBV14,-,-,CASSPPGSRGGYTF,TGTGCCAGCAGCCCCCCCGGGTCCCGTGGTGGCTACACCTTC
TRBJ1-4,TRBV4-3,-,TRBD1,CASSTGGAGEKLFF,TGCGCCAGCAGCACAGGGGGCGCAGGGGAAAAACTGTTTTTT
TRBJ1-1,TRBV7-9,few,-,CASSLTGGATPEAFF,TGTGCCAGCAGCTTAACGGGGGGCGCGACGCCTGAAGCTTTCTTT
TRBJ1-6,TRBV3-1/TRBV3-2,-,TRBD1,CASSDYRGSLPLHF,TGTGCCAGCAGCGACTACAGGGGGAGTTTACCCCTCCACTTT
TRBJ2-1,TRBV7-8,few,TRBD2,CASTNYTSGIRNEQFF,TGTGCCAGCACCAATTACACTAGCGGGATTCGCAATGAGCAGTTCTTC
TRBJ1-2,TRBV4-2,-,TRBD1,CASSQEDRERGYGYTF,TGTGCCAGCAGCCAGGAAGACAGGGAACGGGGCTATGGCTACACCTTC
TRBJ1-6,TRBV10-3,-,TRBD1,CAAGDSSYNSPLHF,TGTGCCGCCGGGGACAGCTCCTATAATTCACCCCTCCACTTT
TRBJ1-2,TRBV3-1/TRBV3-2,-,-,CASSQDARGRGYTF,TGTGCCAGCAGCCAAGACGCCCGGGGGCGAGGCTACACCTTC
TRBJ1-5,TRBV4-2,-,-,CASSQDSGSNQPQHF,TGTGCCAGCAGCCAAGATTCGGGTAGCAATCAGCCCCAGCATTTT
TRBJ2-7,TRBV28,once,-,CASSYRIHEQYF,TGTGCCAGCAGTTATAGAATCCACGAGCAGTACTTC
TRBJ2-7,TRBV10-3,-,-,CAISTFEGSYEQYF,TGTGCCATCAGTACTTTCGAGGGCTCCTACGAGCAGTACTTC
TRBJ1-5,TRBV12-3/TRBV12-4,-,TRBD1,CASSSDRVQPQHF,TGTGCCAGCAGCTCCGACAGGGTTCAGCCCCAGCATTTT